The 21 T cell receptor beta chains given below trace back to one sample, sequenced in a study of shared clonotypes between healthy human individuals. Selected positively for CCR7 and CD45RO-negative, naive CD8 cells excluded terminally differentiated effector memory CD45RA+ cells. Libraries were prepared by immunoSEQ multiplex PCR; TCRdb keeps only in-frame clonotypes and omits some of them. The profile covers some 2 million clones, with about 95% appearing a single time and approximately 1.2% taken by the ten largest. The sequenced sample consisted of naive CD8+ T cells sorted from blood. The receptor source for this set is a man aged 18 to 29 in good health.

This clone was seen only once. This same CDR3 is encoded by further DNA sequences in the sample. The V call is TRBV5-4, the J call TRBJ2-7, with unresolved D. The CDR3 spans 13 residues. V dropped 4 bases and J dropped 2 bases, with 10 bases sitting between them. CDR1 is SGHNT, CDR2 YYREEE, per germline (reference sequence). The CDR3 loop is CASSPGTAYEQYF. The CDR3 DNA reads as TGTGCCAGCAGCCCAGGCACGGCCTACGAGCAGTACTTC. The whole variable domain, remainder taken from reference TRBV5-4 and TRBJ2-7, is ETGVTQSPTHLIKTRGQQVTLRCSSQSGHNTVSWYQQALGQGPQFIFQYYREEENGRGNFPPRFSGLQFPNYSSELNVNALELDDSALYLCASSPGTAYEQYFGPGTRLTVT.

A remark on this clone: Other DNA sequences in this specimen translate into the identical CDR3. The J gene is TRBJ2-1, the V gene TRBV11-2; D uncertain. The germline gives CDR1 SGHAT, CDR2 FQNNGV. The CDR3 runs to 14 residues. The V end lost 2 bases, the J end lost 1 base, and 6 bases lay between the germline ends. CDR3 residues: CASSLLGSYNEQFF. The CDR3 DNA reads TGTGCCAGCAGCTTACTGGGTTCCTACAATGAGCAGTTCTTC. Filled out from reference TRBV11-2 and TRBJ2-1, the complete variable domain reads EAGVAQSPRYKIIEKRQSVAFWCNPISGHATLYWYQQILGQGPKLLIQFQNNGVVDDSQLPKDRFSAERLKGVDSTLKIQPAKLEDSAVYLCASSLLGSYNEQFFGPGTRLTVL.

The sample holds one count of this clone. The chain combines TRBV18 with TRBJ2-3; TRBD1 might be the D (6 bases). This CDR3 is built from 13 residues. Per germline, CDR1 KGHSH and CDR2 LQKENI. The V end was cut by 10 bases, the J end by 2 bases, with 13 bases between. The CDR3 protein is CATRTAYTDTQYF. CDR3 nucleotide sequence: TGTGCCACCAGGACAGCCTACACAGATACGCAGTATTTT.

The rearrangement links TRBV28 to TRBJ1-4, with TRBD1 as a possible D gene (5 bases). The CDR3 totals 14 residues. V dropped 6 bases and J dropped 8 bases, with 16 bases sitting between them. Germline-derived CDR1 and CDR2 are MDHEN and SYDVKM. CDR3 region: CASSPSGDDEKLFF. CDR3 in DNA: TGTGCCAGCAGCCCCAGTGGGGACGACGAAAAACTGTTTTTT.

This CDR3 is CASSLVVPEAFF. The DNA of the CDR3 is TGTGCCAGCAGCTTAGTAGTGCCTGAAGCTTTCTTT. V gene TRBV7-9 combines with J gene TRBJ1-1; D is unclear. V gave up 1 base and J gave up 6 bases, with 6 bases separating them. Looked up from germline, CDR1 is SEHNR and CDR2 is FQNEAQ (reference sequence). The CDR3 consists of 12 residues.

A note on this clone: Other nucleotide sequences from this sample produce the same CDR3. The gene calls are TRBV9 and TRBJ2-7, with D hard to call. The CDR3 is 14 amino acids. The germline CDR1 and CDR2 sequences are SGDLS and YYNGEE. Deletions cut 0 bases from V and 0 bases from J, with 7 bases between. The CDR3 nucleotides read TGTGCCAGCAGCGTAGGTGGCGTCTCCTACGAGCAGTACTTC. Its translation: CASSVGGVSYEQYF.

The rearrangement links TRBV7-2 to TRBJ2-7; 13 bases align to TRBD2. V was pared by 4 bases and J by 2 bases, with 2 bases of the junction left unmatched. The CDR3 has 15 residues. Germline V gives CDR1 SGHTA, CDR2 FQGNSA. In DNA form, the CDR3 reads TGTGCCAGCAGCTGGGGACTAGCGGGAACCTACGAGCAGTACTTC. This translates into CASSWGLAGTYEQYF.

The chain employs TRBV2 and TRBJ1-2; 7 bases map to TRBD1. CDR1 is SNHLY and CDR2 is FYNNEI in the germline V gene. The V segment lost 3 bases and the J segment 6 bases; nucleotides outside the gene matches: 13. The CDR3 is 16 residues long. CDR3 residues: CASSDNVEGADDGYTF. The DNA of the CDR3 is TGTGCCAGCAGTGATAACGTCGAGGGGGCGGATGATGGCTACACCTTC. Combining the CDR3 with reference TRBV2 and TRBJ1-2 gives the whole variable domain EPEVTQTPSHQVTQMGQEVILRCVPISNHLYFYWYRQILGQKVEFLVSFYNNEISEKSEIFDDQFSVERPDGSNFTLKIRSTKLEDSAMYFCASSDNVEGADDGYTFGSGTRLTVV.

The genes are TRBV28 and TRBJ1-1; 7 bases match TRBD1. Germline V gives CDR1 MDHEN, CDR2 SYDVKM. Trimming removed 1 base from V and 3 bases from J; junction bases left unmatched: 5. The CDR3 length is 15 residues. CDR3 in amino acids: CASSLYRGGDTEAFF. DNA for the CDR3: TGTGCCAGCAGTTTATACAGGGGAGGGGACACTGAAGCTTTCTTT.

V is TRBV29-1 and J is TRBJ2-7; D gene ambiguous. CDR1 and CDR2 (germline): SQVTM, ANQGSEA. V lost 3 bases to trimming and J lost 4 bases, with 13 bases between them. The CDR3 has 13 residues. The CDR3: CSVEWVDAYEQYF. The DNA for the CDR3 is TGCAGCGTTGAGTGGGTGGACGCTTACGAGCAGTACTTC.

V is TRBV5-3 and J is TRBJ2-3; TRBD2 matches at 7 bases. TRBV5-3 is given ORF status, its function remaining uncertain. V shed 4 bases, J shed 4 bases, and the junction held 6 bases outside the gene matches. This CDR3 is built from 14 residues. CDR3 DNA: TGTGCCAGAAGCAAAGGACTAGAACCAGATACGCAGTATTTT. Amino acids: CARSKGLEPDTQYF.

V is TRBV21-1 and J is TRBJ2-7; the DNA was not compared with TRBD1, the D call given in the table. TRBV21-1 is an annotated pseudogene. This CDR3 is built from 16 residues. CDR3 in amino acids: CASSSPRGTGTYEQYF. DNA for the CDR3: TGTGCCAGCAGCAGCCCCCGGGGGACAGGGACCTACGAGCAGTACTTC.

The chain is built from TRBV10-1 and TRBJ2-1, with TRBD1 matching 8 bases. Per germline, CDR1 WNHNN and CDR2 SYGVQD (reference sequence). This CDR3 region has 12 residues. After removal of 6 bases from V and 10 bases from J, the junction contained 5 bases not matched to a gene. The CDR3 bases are TGCGCCAGCAGCCCAGGGGGCCACGAGCAGTTCTTC. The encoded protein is CASSPGGHEQFF.

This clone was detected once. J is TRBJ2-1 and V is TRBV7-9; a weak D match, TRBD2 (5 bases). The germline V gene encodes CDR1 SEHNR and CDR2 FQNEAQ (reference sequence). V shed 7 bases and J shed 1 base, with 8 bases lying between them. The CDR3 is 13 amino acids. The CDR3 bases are TGTGCCAGCACCCGGACTTCCTACAATGAGCAGTTCTTC. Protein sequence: CASTRTSYNEQFF.

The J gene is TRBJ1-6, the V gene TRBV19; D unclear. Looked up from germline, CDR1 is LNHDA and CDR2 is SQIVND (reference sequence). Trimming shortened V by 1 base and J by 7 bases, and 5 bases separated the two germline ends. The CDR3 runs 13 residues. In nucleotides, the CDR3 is TGTGCCAGTAGTATAGGGCTGAATTCACCCCTCCACTTT. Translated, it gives CASSIGLNSPLHF.

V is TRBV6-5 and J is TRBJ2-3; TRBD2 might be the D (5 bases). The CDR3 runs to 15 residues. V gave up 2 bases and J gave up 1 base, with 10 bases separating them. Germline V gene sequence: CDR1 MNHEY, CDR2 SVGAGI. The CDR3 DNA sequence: TGTGCCAGCAGTTACGACGGAGGAGGCACAGATACGCAGTATTTT. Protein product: CASSYDGGGTDTQYF.

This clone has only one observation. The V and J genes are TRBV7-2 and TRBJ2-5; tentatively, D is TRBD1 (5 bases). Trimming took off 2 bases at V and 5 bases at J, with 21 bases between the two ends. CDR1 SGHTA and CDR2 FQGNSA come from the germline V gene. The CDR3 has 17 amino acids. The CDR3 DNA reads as TGTGCCAGCAGCTTACATCCGCCGATGGGGCTTGAGGAGACCCAGTACTTC. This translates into CASSLHPPMGLEETQYF.

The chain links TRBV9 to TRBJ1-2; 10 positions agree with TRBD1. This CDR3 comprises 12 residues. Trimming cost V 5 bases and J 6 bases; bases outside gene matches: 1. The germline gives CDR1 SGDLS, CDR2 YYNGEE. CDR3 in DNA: TGTGCCAGCAGTGGACAGGGGGATGGCTACACCTTC. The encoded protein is CASSGQGDGYTF. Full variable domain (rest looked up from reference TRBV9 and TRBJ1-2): DSGVTQTPKHLITATGQRVTLRCSPRSGDLSVYWYQQSLDQGLQFLIQYYNGEERAKGNILERFSAQQFPDLHSELNLSSLELGDSALYFCASSGQGDGYTFGSGTRLTVV.

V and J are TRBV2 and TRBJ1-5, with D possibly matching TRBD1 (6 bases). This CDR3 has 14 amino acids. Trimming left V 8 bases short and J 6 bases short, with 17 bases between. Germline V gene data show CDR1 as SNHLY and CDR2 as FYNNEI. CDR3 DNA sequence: TGTGCCAGCCAGGAGGAACAGGGCAGTCAGCCCCAGCATTTT. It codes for CASQEEQGSQPQHF.

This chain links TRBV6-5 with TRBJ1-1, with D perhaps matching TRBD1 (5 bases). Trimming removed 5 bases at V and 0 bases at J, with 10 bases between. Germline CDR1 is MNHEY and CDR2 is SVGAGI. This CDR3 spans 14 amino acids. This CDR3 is CASSADRLNTEAFF. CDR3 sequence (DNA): TGTGCCAGCAGTGCCGACAGACTGAACACTGAAGCTTTCTTT.

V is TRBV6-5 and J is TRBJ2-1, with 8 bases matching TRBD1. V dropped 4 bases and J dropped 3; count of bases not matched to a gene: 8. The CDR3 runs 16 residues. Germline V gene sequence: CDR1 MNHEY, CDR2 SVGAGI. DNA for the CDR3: TGTGCCAGCAGTTTCATGACAGGGGATTACTACAATGAGCAGTTCTTC. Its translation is CASSFMTGDYYNEQFF.